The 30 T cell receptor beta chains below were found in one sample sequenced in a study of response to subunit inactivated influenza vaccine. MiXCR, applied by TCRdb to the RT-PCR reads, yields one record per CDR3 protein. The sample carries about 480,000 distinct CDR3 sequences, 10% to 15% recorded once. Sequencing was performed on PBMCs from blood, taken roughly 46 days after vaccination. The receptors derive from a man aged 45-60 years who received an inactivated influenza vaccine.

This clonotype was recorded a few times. CDR3 in amino acids: CASSQINGVTDTQYF. The CDR3 DNA is TGCGCCAGCAGCCAAATCAACGGAGTCACAGATACGCAGTATTTT. The gene calls are TRBV4-3 and TRBJ2-3; D gene uncertain. Germline lookup yields CDR1 LGHNA and CDR2 YSLEER. The CDR3 length is 15 residues. V lost 2 bases, J lost 2 bases, and 11 bases lay in between.

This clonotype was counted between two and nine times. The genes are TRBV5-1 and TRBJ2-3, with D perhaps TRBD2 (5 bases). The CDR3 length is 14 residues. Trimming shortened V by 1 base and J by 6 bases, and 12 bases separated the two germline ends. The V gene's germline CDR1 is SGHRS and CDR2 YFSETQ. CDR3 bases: TGCGCCAGCAGCTTGAGCCTGCGAGGGGATACGCAGTATTTT. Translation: CASSLSLRGDTQYF.

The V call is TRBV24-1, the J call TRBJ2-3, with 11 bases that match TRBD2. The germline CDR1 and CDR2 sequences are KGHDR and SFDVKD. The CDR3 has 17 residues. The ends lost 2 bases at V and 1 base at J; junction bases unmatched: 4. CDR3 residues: CATSDSLTSGGTDTQYF. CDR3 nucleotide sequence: TGTGCCACCAGTGATTCTTTGACTAGCGGGGGCACAGATACGCAGTATTTT.

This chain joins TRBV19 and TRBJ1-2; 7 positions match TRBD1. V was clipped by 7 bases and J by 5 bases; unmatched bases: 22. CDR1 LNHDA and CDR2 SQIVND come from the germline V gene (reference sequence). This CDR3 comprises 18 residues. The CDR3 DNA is TGTGCCAGTAACCGAACGGACAGGCGATCATTCTGGGAATATGGCTACACCTTC. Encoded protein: CASNRTDRRSFWEYGYTF.

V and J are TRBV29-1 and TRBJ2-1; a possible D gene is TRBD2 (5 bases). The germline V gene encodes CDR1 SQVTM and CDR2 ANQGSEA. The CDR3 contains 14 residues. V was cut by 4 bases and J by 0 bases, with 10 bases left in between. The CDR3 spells CSVGRLTSYNEQFF. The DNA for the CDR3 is TGCAGCGTTGGGCGACTAACCTCCTACAATGAGCAGTTCTTC.

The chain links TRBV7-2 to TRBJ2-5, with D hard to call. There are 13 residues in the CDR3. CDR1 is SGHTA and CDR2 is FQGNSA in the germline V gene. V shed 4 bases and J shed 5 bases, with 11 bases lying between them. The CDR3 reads CASSSNTRETQYF. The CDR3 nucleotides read TGTGCCAGCAGCTCAAATACCCGGGAGACCCAGTACTTC.

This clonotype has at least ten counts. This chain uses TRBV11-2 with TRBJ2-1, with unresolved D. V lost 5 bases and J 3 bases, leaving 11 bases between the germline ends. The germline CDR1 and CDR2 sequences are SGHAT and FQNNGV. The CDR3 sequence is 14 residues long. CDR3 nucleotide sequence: TGTGCCAGCAGCCCGAGACTTCGCTACAATGAGCAGTTCTTC. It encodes CASSPRLRYNEQFF.

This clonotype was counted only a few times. The CDR3 bases are TGCAGTGCTAGAGAAAATCACCAGAGCACAGATACGCAGTATTTT. This encodes CSARENHQSTDTQYF. The chain carries TRBV20-1 and TRBJ2-3; D gene uncertain. CDR1 and CDR2 from the germline V gene are DFQATT and SNEGSKA (reference sequence). CDR3 length: 15 amino acids. Deletions cut 0 bases from V and 0 bases from J, with 10 bases between.

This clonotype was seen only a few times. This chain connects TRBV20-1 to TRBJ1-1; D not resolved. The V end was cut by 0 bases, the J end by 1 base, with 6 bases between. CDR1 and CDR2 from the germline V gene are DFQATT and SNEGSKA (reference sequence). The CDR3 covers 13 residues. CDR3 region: CSARDQRNTEAFF. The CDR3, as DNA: TGCAGTGCTAGAGATCAGAGGAACACTGAAGCTTTCTTT.

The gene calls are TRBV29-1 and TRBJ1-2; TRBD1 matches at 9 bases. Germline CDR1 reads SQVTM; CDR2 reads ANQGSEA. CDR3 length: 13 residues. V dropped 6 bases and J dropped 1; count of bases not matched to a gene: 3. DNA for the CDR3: TGCAGCGTAGCGGACAGGGGTAACTATGGCTACACCTTC. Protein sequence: CSVADRGNYGYTF.

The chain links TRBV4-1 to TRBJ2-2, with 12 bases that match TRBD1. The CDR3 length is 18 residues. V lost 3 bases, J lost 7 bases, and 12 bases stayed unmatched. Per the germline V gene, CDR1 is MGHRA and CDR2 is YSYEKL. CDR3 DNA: TGCGCCAGCAGCCACCGACCTCCGGGACAGGGGGCTCACGGGGAGCTGTTTTTT. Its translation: CASSHRPPGQGAHGELFF.

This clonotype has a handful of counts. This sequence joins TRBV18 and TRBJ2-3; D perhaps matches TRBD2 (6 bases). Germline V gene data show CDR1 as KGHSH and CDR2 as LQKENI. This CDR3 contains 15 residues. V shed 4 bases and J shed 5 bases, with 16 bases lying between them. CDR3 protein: CASSLRLGELDTQYF. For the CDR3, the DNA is TGTGCCAGCTCACTCCGACTAGGAGAGCTAGATACGCAGTATTTT.

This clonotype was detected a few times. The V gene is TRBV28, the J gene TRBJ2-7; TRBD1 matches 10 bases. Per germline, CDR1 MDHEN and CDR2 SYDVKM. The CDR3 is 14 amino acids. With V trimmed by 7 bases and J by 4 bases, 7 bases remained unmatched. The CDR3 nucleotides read TGTGCCAGCAAAACCACGGGACAGGGGTACGAGCAGTACTTC. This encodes CASKTTGQGYEQYF.

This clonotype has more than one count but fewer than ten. CDR3 sequence (DNA): TGTGCCAGCAGGCTTCGACAGAGTAACACTGAAGCTTTCTTT. Translation gives CASRLRQSNTEAFF. The chain combines TRBV6-1 with TRBJ1-1, with D maybe TRBD1 (5 bases). In germline, CDR1 is MNHNS, CDR2 SASEGT. The CDR3 is made up of 14 amino acids. Deletions cut 6 bases from V and 2 bases from J, with 13 bases between.

CDR3 amino acids: CASSALQGGEQYF. The CDR3 coding sequence is TGTGCCAGCAGCGCGCTACAGGGCGGCGAGCAGTACTTC. V is TRBV7-3 and J is TRBJ2-7; tentatively, D is TRBD1 (6 bases). The CDR3 is made up of 13 amino acids. The germline V gene encodes CDR1 SGHTA and CDR2 FQGTGA. V lost 5 bases, J lost 6 bases, and 14 bases lay in between.

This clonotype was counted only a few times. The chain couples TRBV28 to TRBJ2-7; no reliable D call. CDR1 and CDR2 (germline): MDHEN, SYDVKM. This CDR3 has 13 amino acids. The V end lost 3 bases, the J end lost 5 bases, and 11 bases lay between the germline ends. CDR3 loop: CASSFSFGHEQYF. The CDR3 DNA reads TGTGCCAGCAGTTTCTCGTTCGGGCACGAGCAGTACTTC.

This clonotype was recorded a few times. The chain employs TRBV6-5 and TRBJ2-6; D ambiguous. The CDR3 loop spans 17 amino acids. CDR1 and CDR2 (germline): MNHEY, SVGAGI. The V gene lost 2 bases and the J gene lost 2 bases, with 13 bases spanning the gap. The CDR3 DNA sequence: TGTGCCAGCAGTTACCCTCCAGCCTCAACTGGGGCCAACGTCCTGACTTTC. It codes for CASSYPPASTGANVLTF.

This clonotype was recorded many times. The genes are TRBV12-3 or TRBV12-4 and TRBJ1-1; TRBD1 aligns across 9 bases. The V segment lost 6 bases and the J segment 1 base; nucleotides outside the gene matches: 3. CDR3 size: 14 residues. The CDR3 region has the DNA TGTGCCAGCAGACTGGGACAGGGGAACACTGAAGCTTTCTTT. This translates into CASRLGQGNTEAFF.

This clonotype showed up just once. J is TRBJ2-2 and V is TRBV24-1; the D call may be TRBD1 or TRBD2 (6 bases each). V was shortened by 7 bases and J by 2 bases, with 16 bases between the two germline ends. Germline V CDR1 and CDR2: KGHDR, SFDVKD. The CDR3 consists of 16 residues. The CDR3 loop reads CATSYGGGPNTGELFF. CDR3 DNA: TGTGCCACCAGCTACGGAGGGGGACCCAACACCGGGGAGCTGTTTTTT.

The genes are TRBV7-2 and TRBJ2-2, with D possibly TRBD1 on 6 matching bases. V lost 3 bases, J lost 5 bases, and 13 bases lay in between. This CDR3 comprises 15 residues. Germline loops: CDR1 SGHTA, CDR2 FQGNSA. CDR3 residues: CASSLDTGSTGELFF. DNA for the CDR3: TGTGCCAGCAGCTTGGATACAGGGAGTACCGGGGAGCTGTTTTTT.

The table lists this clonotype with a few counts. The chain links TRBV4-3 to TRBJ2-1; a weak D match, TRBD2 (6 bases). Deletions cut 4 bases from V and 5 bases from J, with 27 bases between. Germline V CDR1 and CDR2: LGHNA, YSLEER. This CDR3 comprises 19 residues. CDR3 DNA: TGCGCCAGCAGCCCAAATTCCCTATTCTTGGCTAGCGCTAACAATGAGCAGTTCTTC. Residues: CASSPNSLFLASANNEQFF.

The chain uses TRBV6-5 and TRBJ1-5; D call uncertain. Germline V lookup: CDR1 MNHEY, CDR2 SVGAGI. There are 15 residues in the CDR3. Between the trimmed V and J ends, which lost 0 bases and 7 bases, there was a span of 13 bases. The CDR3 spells CASSYSRGSGQPQHF. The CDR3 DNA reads TGTGCCAGCAGTTACTCGAGAGGGTCGGGGCAGCCCCAGCATTTT.

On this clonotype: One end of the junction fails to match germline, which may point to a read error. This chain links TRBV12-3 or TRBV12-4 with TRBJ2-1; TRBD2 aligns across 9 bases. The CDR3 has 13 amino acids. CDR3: CASSIAGEGEQFF. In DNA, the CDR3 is TGTGCCAGCAGTATAGCGGGAGAGGGTGAGCAGTTCTTC.

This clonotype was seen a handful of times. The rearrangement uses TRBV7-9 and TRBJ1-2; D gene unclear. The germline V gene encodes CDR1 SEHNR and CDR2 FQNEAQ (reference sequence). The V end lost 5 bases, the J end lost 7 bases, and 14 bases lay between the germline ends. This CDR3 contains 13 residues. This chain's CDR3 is CASSARGAGGYTF. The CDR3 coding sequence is TGTGCCAGCAGCGCAAGAGGTGCGGGTGGCTACACCTTC.

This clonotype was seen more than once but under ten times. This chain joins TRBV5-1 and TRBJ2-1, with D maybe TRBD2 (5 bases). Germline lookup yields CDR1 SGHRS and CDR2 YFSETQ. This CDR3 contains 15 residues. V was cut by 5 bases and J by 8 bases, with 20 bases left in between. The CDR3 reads CASSTRGLAGDEQFF. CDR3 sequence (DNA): TGCGCCAGCAGTACTCGCGGGCTCGCGGGTGATGAGCAGTTCTTC.

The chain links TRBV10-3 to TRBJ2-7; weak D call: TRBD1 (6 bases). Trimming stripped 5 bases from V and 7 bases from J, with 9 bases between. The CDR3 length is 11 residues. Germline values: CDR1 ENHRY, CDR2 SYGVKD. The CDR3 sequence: CAISTGREQYF. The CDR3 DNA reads TGTGCCATCAGTACAGGGCGTGAGCAGTACTTC.

In DNA, the CDR3 is TGTGCCAGCAGCCAAGTACTAGCGCCCGCTCCAGTAGATACGCAGTATTTT. Its translation is CASSQVLAPAPVDTQYF. V gene TRBV3-1 combines with J gene TRBJ2-3, with 7 bases aligning to TRBD2. The ends lost 1 base at V and 5 bases at J; junction bases unmatched: 12. CDR1 is LGHDT, CDR2 YNNKEL, per germline (reference sequence). The CDR3 consists of 17 residues.

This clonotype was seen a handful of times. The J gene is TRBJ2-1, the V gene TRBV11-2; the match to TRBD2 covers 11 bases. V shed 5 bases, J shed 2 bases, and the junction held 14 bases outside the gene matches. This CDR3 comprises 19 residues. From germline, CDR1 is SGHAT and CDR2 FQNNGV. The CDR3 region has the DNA TGTGCCAGCAGCCAACCTGGTAGCGGGGGGGAGGGTCCCTACAATGAGCAGTTCTTC. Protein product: CASSQPGSGGEGPYNEQFF.

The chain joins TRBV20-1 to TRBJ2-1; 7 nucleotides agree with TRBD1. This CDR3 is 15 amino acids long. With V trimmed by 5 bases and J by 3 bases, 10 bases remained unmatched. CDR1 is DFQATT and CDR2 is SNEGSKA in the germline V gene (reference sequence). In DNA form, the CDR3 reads TGCAGTGCTGCTAACCGGGACAGCTACTACAATGAGCAGTTCTTC. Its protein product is CSAANRDSYYNEQFF.

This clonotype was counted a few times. CDR3 DNA: TGCAGTGCTAGATCGGGAGCTGAGCAGTTCTTC. Translation: CSARSGAEQFF. The chain has TRBV20-1 and TRBJ2-1; D is perhaps TRBD2 (6 bases). This CDR3 spans 11 amino acids. Germline CDR1 and CDR2: DFQATT and SNEGSKA (reference sequence). V lost 2 bases and J 9 bases, leaving 8 bases between the germline ends.